Presented here are 26 T cell receptor beta chains from one specimen sequenced in a study of blood T cell repertoires in acute mononucleosis. Time point given: acute infectious mononucleosis, at clinical presentation within 2 weeks of symptom onset (visit 1). Repertoires were generated with immunoSEQ multiplex PCR, while TCRdb's copy carries only in-frame clones and drops some. The sample records around 2,200 clones, around 29% being singletons. Specimen: EBV YVL epitope tetramer+ CD8+ T cells sorted from PBMCs, collected during acute infectious mononucleosis. The subset here: CD8 T cells binding a tetramer with EBV BRLF1 109-117 peptide (YVL-BR). These receptors were collected from a woman under 30 with infectious mononucleosis caused by EBV.

This clone occurred a few times. The chain employs TRBV29-1 and TRBJ2-1; TRBD1 agrees at 9 bases. V dropped 6 bases and J dropped 7; count of bases not matched to a gene: 22. CDR3 length: 18 residues. Germline V gene sequence: CDR1 SQVTM, CDR2 ANQGSEA. The CDR3 loop reads CSVGGTGSGTPIYNEQFF. CDR3 in DNA: TGCAGCGTAGGAGGGACAGGGTCCGGGACCCCTATATATAATGAGCAGTTCTTC.

The rearrangement joins TRBV29-1 to TRBJ2-1, with 13 positions matching TRBD2. The CDR3 loop spans 21 amino acids. The V gene's germline CDR1 is SQVTM and CDR2 ANQGSEA. Trimming took 6 bases from V and 0 from J; bases not matched to a gene: 20. The chain's CDR3 is CSVGGSVSGTSGAFSYNEQFF. CDR3 sequence (DNA): TGCAGCGTAGGAGGGTCAGTGTCCGGGACTAGCGGGGCATTCTCCTACAATGAGCAGTTCTTC.

This clone was counted a few times. It is likely a read error: a sequence one base away is far more abundant. The sample carries other DNA sequences with the same CDR3. The chain has TRBV29-1 and TRBJ2-2; 14 nucleotides agree with TRBD2. The CDR3 runs to 20 residues. Germline V gene sequence: CDR1 SQVTM, CDR2 ANQGSEA. V lost 7 bases to trimming and J lost 0 bases; unmatched junction nucleotides: 16. The CDR3, as DNA: TGCAGCGGTGCCAAGCCCGCCGGACTAGCGGGAGGTTCGAACACCGGGGAGCTGTTTTTT. Amino acids: CSGAKPAGLAGGSNTGELFF.

This clone was counted only a few times. CDR3 in DNA: TGTGCCAGCAGCTTCGACCCAGGGTACAATGAGTTCTTC. It is translated as CASSFDPGYNEFF. The J gene is TRBJ2-1, the V gene TRBV7-2, with D possibly matching TRBD1 (5 bases). Per germline, CDR1 SGHTA and CDR2 FQGNSA. The CDR3 runs 13 residues. V was pared by 3 bases and J by 14 bases, with 17 bases between.

This clone has just a few counts. The rearrangement links TRBV27 to TRBJ2-5; 10 nucleotides agree with TRBD2. The J call may be faulty, since TRBJ2-7 better matches the DNA end. The CDR3 runs 16 residues. Germline values: CDR1 MNHEY, CDR2 SMNVEV (reference sequence). This CDR3 reads CASGGVVSSGGTEQYF. As DNA, the CDR3 is TGTGCCAGCGGGGGAGTGGTGTCTAGCGGGGGCACCGAGCAGTACTTC.

Note on this clone: Only one base separates this from a far larger clonotype, so it likely reflects a read error. The gene calls are TRBV2 and TRBJ2-7; TRBD1 aligns across 12 bases. CDR1 and CDR2 (germline): SNHLY, FYNNEI. The CDR3 is 16 amino acids. The trim removed 4 bases at V and 6 bases at J, leaving 10 bases unmatched. For the CDR3, the DNA is TGTGCCAGCAGTGGGGGACAGGGGGCGCTCGGCTGCGAGCAGTACTTC. It translates to CASSGGQGALGCEQYF.

A note on this clone: As the CDR3 is not closed by the conserved phenylalanine or tryptophan, this likely results from a read error. No DNA is shown, since the ends of the CDR3 on it are uncertain; the CDR3 is the one TCRdb lists. V usage is TRBV25-1 and J usage is TRBJ2-7; the DNA was not used to check the table's D call, TRBD2. Germline V gives CDR1 MGHDK, CDR2 SYGVNS. The CDR3 contains 12 residues when both ends are counted. This chain's CDR3 is CARSDLGGGESP.

Regarding this clone: One end of the junction does not line up with germline, which may come from a read error. Other DNA sequences in this sample translate to the same CDR3. The CDR3 sequence: CASSFLGQTMNTVAFF. The CDR3, as DNA: TGTGCCAGCAGTTTTCTGGGACAGACTATGAACACTGTAGCTTTCTTT. J is TRBJ1-1 and V is TRBV27; 7 nucleotides line up with TRBD1. CDR3 size: 16 residues. Germline CDR1 and CDR2: MNHEY and SMNVEV (reference sequence).

This chain connects TRBV4-1 to TRBJ1-5; possibly TRBD1 for D (6 bases). This CDR3 spans 14 amino acids. Trimming pared 2 bases from V and 7 bases from J, leaving 12 bases between. The V gene's germline CDR1 is MGHRA and CDR2 YSYEKL. CDR3 sequence reads: CASSQLQGGQPQHF. Written as DNA, the CDR3 is TGCGCCAGCAGCCAATTACAGGGAGGCCAGCCCCAGCATTTT.

This clone was counted only a few times. A much bigger clone sits one base away, suggesting this may be a read error. The V gene is TRBV5-8, the J gene TRBJ2-7; 10 bases fit TRBD2. V trimming: 2 bases; J trimming: 5 bases; junction bases outside the gene matches: 7. The CDR3 runs to 15 residues. Per germline, CDR1 SGHTS and CDR2 YDEGEE. CDR3 DNA: TGTGCCAGCAGCTTAGTCCTAGCGGGAGTTCACGAGCAGTACTTC. This translates into CASSLVLAGVHEQYF.

This clone was counted a single time. The chain uses TRBV5-1 and TRBJ2-7; possible D gene TRBD1, 5 bases. In germline, CDR1 is SGHRS, CDR2 YFSETQ. V lost 0 bases and J 7 bases, leaving 14 bases between the germline ends. The CDR3 is made up of 14 amino acids. The CDR3 region is CASSLETALKEQYF. CDR3 DNA: TGCGCCAGCAGCTTGGAGACAGCCCTCAAAGAGCAGTACTTC.

About this clone itself: A much larger clone lies one base from this, so it may be a read error. The chain employs TRBV28 and TRBJ1-5; perhaps TRBD1 as D (6 bases). Germline assignment: CDR1 MDHEN and CDR2 SYDVKM. V was trimmed by 10 bases and J by 6 bases, leaving 22 bases between them. This CDR3 region has 15 residues. The CDR3 DNA sequence: TGTGCCATGAGTTTCCTTCTGGGGGGGGCTCAGCCCCAGCATTTT. Its protein is CAMSFLLGGAQPQHF.

This clone has just one count. The J gene is TRBJ2-7, the V gene TRBV28; unclear D gene. CDR1 is MDHEN and CDR2 is SYDVKM in the germline V gene. The CDR3 contains 15 residues. Trimming pared 4 bases from V and 6 bases from J, leaving 19 bases between. The CDR3 DNA sequence: TGTGCCAGCAGTTCTTTCCATGGAAGCGCTTCCGAGCAGTACTTC. This encodes CASSSFHGSASEQYF.

This clone was counted at least ten times. The chain links TRBV6-6 to TRBJ1-2, with D unclear. Trimming cost V 6 bases and J 9 bases, with 14 bases left between them. The CDR3 contains 12 residues. Germline V CDR1 and CDR2: MNHNY, SVGAGI (reference sequence). CDR3 sequence (DNA): TGTGCCAGCAGCCCCGGGCCCGGGAGCTACACCTTC. The encoded protein is CASSPGPGSYTF.

This clone was seen a handful of times. The same CDR3 can be traced to other DNA sequences in this sample. The J gene is TRBJ2-1, the V gene TRBV29-1, with 13 bases matching TRBD2. V was pared by 4 bases and J by 0 bases, with 18 bases of the junction left unmatched. Germline values: CDR1 SQVTM, CDR2 ANQGSEA. The CDR3 has 21 residues. The CDR3: CSVGGTVSGTSGAYSYNEQFF. In DNA, the CDR3 is TGCAGCGTTGGAGGGACAGTGTCCGGGACTAGCGGGGCATACTCCTACAATGAGCAGTTCTTC.

The table lists this clone with a few counts. The J gene is TRBJ2-7, the V gene TRBV15; D is possibly TRBD1 (6 bases). CDR3 length equals 13 residues. In germline, CDR1 is LNHNV, CDR2 YYDKDF (reference sequence). Trimming took off 5 bases at V and 5 bases at J, with 13 bases between the two ends. The CDR3 spells CATSVLGGHEQYF. CDR3 DNA sequence: TGTGCCACCAGCGTTCTTGGGGGCCACGAGCAGTACTTC.

To note about this clone: Mismatch with germline at one junction end may stem from a read error. The chain employs TRBV28 and TRBJ1-5, with a weak D call TRBD1 (6 bases). Germline lookup yields CDR1 MDHEN and CDR2 SYDVKM. This CDR3 has 15 residues. The CDR3: CASCFLVGGAQPQHF. In DNA, the CDR3 is TGTGCCAGCTGTTTCCTTGTGGGGGGGGCTCAGCCCCAGCATTTT.

In this sample, this clone turned up a few times. This chain joins TRBV28 and TRBJ2-1; possibly TRBD2 for D (5 bases). V was shortened by 6 bases and J by 8 bases, with 14 bases between the two germline ends. The CDR3 covers 13 residues. Per the germline V gene, CDR1 is MDHEN and CDR2 is SYDVKM. CDR3 loop: CASSSRYSDEQFF. The CDR3 DNA sequence: TGTGCCAGCAGCAGCCGCTATAGCGATGAGCAGTTCTTC.

Comments on this clone: The likely explanation is a read error, given a far larger clone one base away. The chain is built from TRBV2 and TRBJ2-7; a weak D match, TRBD2 (5 bases). Germline lookup yields CDR1 SNHLY and CDR2 FYNNEI. The CDR3 spans 14 residues. Trimming stripped 4 bases from V and 5 bases from J, with 15 bases between. Here the CDR3 reads CASSGADVGDEQYF. CDR3 DNA sequence: TGTGCCAGCAGTGGAGCGGACGTAGGCGACGAGCAGTACTTC.

This clone was observed many times. The chain carries TRBV7-2 and TRBJ2-1, with a tentative D call TRBD2 (5 bases). Trimming left V 5 bases short and J 8 bases short, with 10 bases between. From germline, CDR1 is SGHTA and CDR2 FQGNSA. This CDR3 has 12 amino acids. CDR3 sequence: CASSRYSDEQFF. The CDR3 nucleotides read TGTGCCAGCAGCCGCTATAGCGATGAGCAGTTCTTC.

This clone was found a few times. A far larger clone is off by one base, so a read error is likely. This chain connects TRBV7-6 to TRBJ2-3, with 9 bases aligning to TRBD1. V dropped 6 bases and J dropped 1; count of bases not matched to a gene: 5. From germline, CDR1 is SGHVS and CDR2 FNYEAQ. This CDR3 is 15 amino acids long. The CDR3 sequence is CASRAWTGGTDTQYF. The CDR3 bases are TGTGCCAGCAGGGCCTGGACAGGGGGCACAGATACGCAGTATTTT.

This clone was counted at least ten times. This chain connects TRBV5-6 to TRBJ2-1, with D possibly matching TRBD2 (5 bases). Germline V CDR1 and CDR2: SGHDT, YYEEEE. The CDR3 runs to 12 residues. Between the trimmed V and J ends, which lost 4 bases and 8 bases, there was a span of 10 bases. The CDR3 reads CASSRYSDEQFF. For the CDR3, the DNA is TGTGCCAGCAGCCGCTATAGCGATGAGCAGTTCTTC.

This clone was counted ten times or more. A much larger clone is a single base away; this may be a read error. Different DNA sequences within this sample yield the same CDR3. This chain uses TRBV30 with TRBJ2-1; 8 bases align to TRBD2. Trimming at V came to 5 bases and at J to 4 bases, leaving 7 bases not matched to a gene. This CDR3 region has 14 residues. Germline lookup yields CDR1 GTSNPN and CDR2 SVGIG (reference sequence). Here the CDR3 reads CAWRGGPAYNEQFF. The CDR3 coding sequence is TGTGCCTGGCGGGGGGGGCCGGCGTACAATGAGCAGTTCTTC.

The V call is TRBV7-6, the J call TRBJ2-3, with 14 bases that match TRBD2. Germline V gene data show CDR1 as SGHVS and CDR2 as FNYEAQ. CDR3 size: 15 residues. V shed 8 bases, J shed 7 bases, and the junction held 8 bases outside the gene matches. The CDR3 reads CASAGTSGSGNTQYF. CDR3 bases: TGTGCCAGCGCGGGGACTAGCGGGAGTGGCAATACGCAGTATTTT.

The rearrangement joins TRBV11-3 to TRBJ2-1; 7 bases are a match to TRBD2. Per the germline V gene, CDR1 is SGHNT and CDR2 is YENEEA. The CDR3 runs 16 residues. Losses at the gene ends were 4 bases for V and 6 bases for J; bases not matched to a gene: 12. The CDR3 sequence is CASSSTLPAGANEQFF. The CDR3 DNA reads TGTGCCAGCAGCTCAACACTGCCCGCGGGAGCCAATGAGCAGTTCTTC.

This clone appeared many times. An end of the junction does not agree with germline; a read error may underlie this. This chain connects TRBV10-2 to TRBJ2-7, with D unclear. The CDR3 extends over 13 amino acids. The germline gives CDR1 WSHSY, CDR2 SAAADI. In DNA form, the CDR3 reads TGCGCCAGCATCCTCCCTTTTGGTGACGAGCAGTGCTTC. As protein: CASILPFGDEQCF.